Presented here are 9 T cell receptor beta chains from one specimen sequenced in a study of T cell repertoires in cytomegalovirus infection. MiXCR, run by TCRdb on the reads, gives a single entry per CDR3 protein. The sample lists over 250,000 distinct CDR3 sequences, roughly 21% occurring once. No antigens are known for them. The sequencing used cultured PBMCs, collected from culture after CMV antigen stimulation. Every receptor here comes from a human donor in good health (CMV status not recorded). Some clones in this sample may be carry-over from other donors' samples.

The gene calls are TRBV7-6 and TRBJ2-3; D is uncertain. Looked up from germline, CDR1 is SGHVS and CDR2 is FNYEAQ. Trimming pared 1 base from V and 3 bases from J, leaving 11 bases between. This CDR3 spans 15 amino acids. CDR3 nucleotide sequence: TGTGCCAGCAGCTTAGTGCCCGGTGGGACAGATACGCAGTATTTT. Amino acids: CASSLVPGGTDTQYF.

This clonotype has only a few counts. CDR3 coding DNA: TGTGCCAGCTCACCACTTGGGACAGGGGAACTACCGGGACTAGCGGGCAATGAGCAGTTCTTC. Translating gives CASSPLGTGELPGLAGNEQFF. The V and J genes are TRBV18 and TRBJ2-1, with TRBD2 matching over 12 bases. Germline lookup yields CDR1 KGHSH and CDR2 LQKENI. The CDR3 is 21 residues long. J lost 6 bases, V lost 1 base, and 19 bases had no gene match.

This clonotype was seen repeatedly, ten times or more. The CDR3, as DNA: TGTGCCAGCAGCTTATACCCCTCGATGCTAGCGCAGCAGTTCTTC. Translation: CASSLYPSMLAQQFF. The rearrangement links TRBV11-1 to TRBJ2-1; D may be TRBD2 (6 bases). V was clipped by 2 bases and J by 11 bases, with 19 bases between them. The CDR3 has 15 residues. CDR1 and CDR2 (germline): SGHAT, FQDESV (reference sequence).

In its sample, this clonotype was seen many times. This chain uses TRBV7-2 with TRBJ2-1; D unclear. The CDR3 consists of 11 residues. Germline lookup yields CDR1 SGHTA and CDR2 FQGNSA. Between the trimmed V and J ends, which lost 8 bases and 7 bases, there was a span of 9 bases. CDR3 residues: CASGSSNEQFF. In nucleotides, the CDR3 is TGTGCCAGCGGGTCCTCAAATGAGCAGTTCTTC.

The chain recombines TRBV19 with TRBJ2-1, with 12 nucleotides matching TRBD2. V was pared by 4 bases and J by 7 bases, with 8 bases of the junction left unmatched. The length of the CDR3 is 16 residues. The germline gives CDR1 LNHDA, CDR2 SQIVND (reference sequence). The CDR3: CASSKPSGRVYNEQFF. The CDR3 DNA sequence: TGTGCCAGTAGTAAACCTAGCGGGAGGGTTTATAATGAGCAGTTCTTC.

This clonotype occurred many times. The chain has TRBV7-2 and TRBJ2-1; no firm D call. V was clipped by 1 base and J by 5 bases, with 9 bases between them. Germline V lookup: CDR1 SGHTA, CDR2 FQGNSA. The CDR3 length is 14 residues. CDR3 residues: CASSLGLQNNEQFF. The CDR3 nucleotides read TGTGCCAGCAGCTTAGGACTCCAAAACAATGAGCAGTTCTTC.

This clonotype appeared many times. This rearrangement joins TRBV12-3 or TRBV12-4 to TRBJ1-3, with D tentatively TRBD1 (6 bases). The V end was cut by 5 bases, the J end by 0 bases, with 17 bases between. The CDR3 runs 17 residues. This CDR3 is CASSKGGQRFSGNTIYF. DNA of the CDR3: TGTGCCAGCAGTAAAGGAGGACAGAGATTCTCTGGAAACACCATATATTTT.

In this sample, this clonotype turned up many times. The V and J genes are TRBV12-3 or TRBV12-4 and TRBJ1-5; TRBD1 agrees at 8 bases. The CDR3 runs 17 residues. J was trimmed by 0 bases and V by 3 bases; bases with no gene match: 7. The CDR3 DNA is TGTGCCAGCAGTTTTTACAGGGGGATTGGTAGCAATCAGCCCCAGCATTTT. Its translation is CASSFYRGIGSNQPQHF.

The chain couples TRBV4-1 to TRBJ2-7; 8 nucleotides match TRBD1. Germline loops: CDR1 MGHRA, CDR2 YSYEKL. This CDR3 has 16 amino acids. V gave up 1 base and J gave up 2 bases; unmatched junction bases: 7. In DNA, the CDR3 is TGCGCCAGCAGCCAAGTATCGGGACAGGCTACCTACGAGCAGTACTTC. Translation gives CASSQVSGQATYEQYF.